The sequence of this T cell receptor beta chain was determined in a study of Ad26.COV2.S vaccination and SARS-CoV-2 variants. Trimming removed 5 bases from V and 2 bases from J, with 15 bases in between. Germline lookup yields CDR1 LGHNA and CDR2 YSLEER. CDR3 length: 15 residues. Treatment here: roughly 19 received Ad26.COV2.S at low or high dose, single or two shots; 5 received placebo; per-sample allocation not given. Day 63 after the first injection of vaccine or placebo was the sampling time. TCRdb keeps only in-frame clones here, not all; method: immunoSEQ multiplex PCR. This sample yields fewer than 400,000 clones, of which 90% are seen a single time; around 5.5% belongs to the top ten.

This chain uses TRBV4-3 with TRBJ1-2; possible D gene TRBD1, 5 bases. This sample comprised peripheral blood, obtained in a trial of Ad26.COV2.S vaccine versus placebo. This sequence was found in a person between 18 and 59 years old who received the Ad26.COV2.S COVID-19 vaccine or a placebo. The CDR3 sequence: CASSSEAQGNYGYTF. The DNA for the CDR3 is TGCGCCAGCAGCTCCGAGGCGCAGGGCAACTATGGCTACACCTTC.